The 14 T cell receptor beta chains below were found in one sample sequenced in a study of blood T cell repertoires in COVID-19. The table came from immunoSEQ multiplex PCR; TCRdb's copy has only in-frame clones and leaves some out. This sample has 150,000 to 200,000 clones, with 65% to 85% found just once. The sequenced sample consisted of PBMCs or T cells enriched from blood (not recorded which). These receptors were collected from a man aged 65 to 85 who had been exposed to COVID-19.

The CDR3 protein is CASSPFGSAGNEQFF. The CDR3 DNA reads as TGTGCCAGCAGTCCGTTCGGGTCCGCAGGGAATGAGCAGTTCTTC. The chain recombines TRBV11-2 with TRBJ2-1; D may be TRBD1 (5 bases). The CDR3 has 15 amino acids. The germline CDR1 and CDR2 sequences are SGHAT and FQNNGV. The V gene lost 6 bases and the J gene lost 7 bases, with 19 bases spanning the gap.

The CDR3 DNA reads TGCGCCAGCAGGGGGAGCCCAAACACCGGGGAGCTGTTTTTT. This gives the protein CASRGSPNTGELFF. The chain joins TRBV5-1 to TRBJ2-2; a possible D gene is TRBD2 (5 bases). The V and J ends lost 5 bases and 2 bases respectively, with 10 bases between them. The CDR3 covers 14 residues. CDR1 and CDR2 (germline): SGHRS, YFSETQ.

This rearrangement joins TRBV19 to TRBJ2-2, with 12 nucleotides matching TRBD2. Per germline, CDR1 LNHDA and CDR2 SQIVND (reference sequence). This CDR3 region has 16 residues. The J segment lost 7 bases and the V segment lost 5 bases, leaving 8 bases of the junction unmatched. CDR3 protein: CASSPRTSGTVGELFF. The DNA for the CDR3 is TGTGCCAGTAGTCCTCGGACTAGCGGGACTGTCGGGGAGCTGTTTTTT.

This clone appeared a single time. The chain links TRBV5-4 to TRBJ2-7; tentative D call: TRBD1 (5 bases). The germline V gene encodes CDR1 SGHNT and CDR2 YYREEE (reference sequence). The CDR3 totals 14 residues. V shed 0 bases and J shed 7 bases, with 14 bases lying between them. The CDR3 here is CASSLDKGFGEQYF. The CDR3 bases are TGTGCCAGCAGCTTGGATAAGGGGTTTGGGGAGCAGTACTTC.

The genes are TRBV11-2 and TRBJ2-7, with 7 positions matching TRBD1. After removal of 5 bases from V and 6 bases from J, the junction contained 4 bases not matched to a gene. The CDR3 consists of 12 residues. CDR1 and CDR2 from the germline V gene are SGHAT and FQNNGV. CDR3 coding DNA: TGTGCCAGCAGCCCGACAGGGACCGAGCAGTACTTC. The encoded protein is CASSPTGTEQYF.

The chain employs TRBV12-3 or TRBV12-4 and TRBJ2-2; D perhaps matches TRBD2 (5 bases). The CDR3 has 12 amino acids. Trimming shortened V by 6 bases and J by 8 bases, and 10 bases separated the two germline ends. As DNA, the CDR3 is TGTGCCAGCAGGACTAACTTGGGGGAGCTGTTTTTT. It yields the protein CASRTNLGELFF.

A single count supports this clone. V and J are TRBV13 and TRBJ1-2; no clear D. Germline V lookup: CDR1 PRHDT, CDR2 FYEKMQ (reference sequence). Trimming stripped 1 base from V and 6 bases from J, with 6 bases between. The CDR3 length is 12 residues. The CDR3 loop reads CASSLVRDGYTF. The CDR3 bases are TGTGCCAGCAGCTTAGTGCGGGATGGCTACACCTTC. Supplemented by reference TRBV13 and TRBJ1-2, the full variable domain reads AAGVIQSPRHLIKEKRETATLKCYPIPRHDTVYWYQQGPGQDPQFLISFYEKMQSDKGSIPDRFSAQQFSDYHSELNMSSLELGDSALYFCASSLVRDGYTFGSGTRLTVV.

The chain has TRBV5-1 and TRBJ2-7; 8 bases align to TRBD1. V gave up 3 bases and J gave up 1 base; unmatched junction bases: 3. The CDR3 length is 14 residues. Germline loops: CDR1 SGHRS, CDR2 YFSETQ. As DNA, the CDR3 is TGCGCCAGCAGCTCAACAGGGGGTTCCTACGAGCAGTACTTC. Translating gives CASSSTGGSYEQYF.

This chain links TRBV10-2 with TRBJ1-2, with unresolved D. The CDR3 totals 16 residues. The V and J ends lost 2 bases and 3 bases respectively, with 16 bases between them. Germline V lookup: CDR1 WSHSY, CDR2 SAAADI. CDR3 protein: CASSEPNLPGDYGYTF. For the CDR3, the DNA is TGCGCCAGCAGTGAGCCCAATCTTCCGGGAGACTATGGCTACACCTTC.

The chain employs TRBV5-6 and TRBJ2-7; D call uncertain. Trimming pared 6 bases from V and 2 bases from J, leaving 18 bases between. Germline V CDR1 and CDR2: SGHDT, YYEEEE. The CDR3 sequence is 15 residues long. DNA of the CDR3: TGTGCCAGCACGCAAATAAGCAGGCAGGCCTACGAGCAGTACTTC. Translation gives CASTQISRQAYEQYF.

This clone was picked up one time. The rearrangement links TRBV4-3 to TRBJ1-5, with D unresolved. The V and J ends lost 0 bases and 7 bases respectively, with 13 bases between them. The germline CDR1 and CDR2 sequences are LGHNA and YSLEER. The CDR3 consists of 15 residues. The chain's CDR3 is CASSQDSGGEQPQHF. The CDR3 bases are TGCGCCAGCAGCCAAGATTCGGGTGGCGAACAGCCCCAGCATTTT.

This chain's CDR3 is CSRSGQGKNTEAFF. DNA of the CDR3: TGCAGCAGGAGCGGACAGGGAAAGAACACTGAAGCTTTCTTT. The chain carries TRBV29-1 and TRBJ1-1, with 8 positions matching TRBD1. The germline CDR1 and CDR2 sequences are SQVTM and ANQGSEA. Germline trimming cut 8 bases from V and 1 base from J; bases unmatched to any gene: 9. The CDR3 loop spans 14 amino acids.

J is TRBJ2-5 and V is TRBV19, with D possibly being TRBD1 (7 bases). This CDR3 has 14 amino acids. Germline assignment: CDR1 LNHDA and CDR2 SQIVND (reference sequence). With 5 bases removed from V and 5 bases from J, the gap between germline ends came to 15 bases. CDR3 residues: CASSPQGGWETQYF. The CDR3 DNA reads TGTGCCAGTAGTCCTCAGGGGGGCTGGGAGACCCAGTACTTC.

This chain links TRBV28 with TRBJ2-7; 10 bases are shared with TRBD2. V shed 3 bases, J shed 7 bases, and the junction held 9 bases outside the gene matches. This CDR3 region has 15 residues. The germline gives CDR1 MDHEN, CDR2 SYDVKM. The CDR3 region has the DNA TGTGCCAGCAGTTTCCAAGCGGGAGGGCCTCGAGAGCAGTACTTC. It yields the protein CASSFQAGGPREQYF.